These 20 T cell receptor beta chains originate from one sample sequenced in a study of T-cell memory formation after mild COVID-19. One entry per CDR3 protein, called by TCRdb with MiXCR from the 5' RACE reads. This sample has 380,000 or so distinct CDR3 sequences, with about 15% found just once. What was sequenced was PBMCs or a T cell subset sorted from them (not recorded which). The source of these receptors is a man aged 18 to 29 who had mild COVID-19 (a few samples of this study predate the infection). Cell type and time point are not known.

CDR3 sequence (DNA): TGTGCCAGCAGTCCCTGGGGTAGCGGGGGTTCGCGCGAGCAGTACTTC. Translated: CASSPWGSGGSREQYF. The V call is TRBV12-3 or TRBV12-4, the J call TRBJ2-7; 9 positions agree with TRBD2. V lost 5 bases to trimming and J lost 6 bases; unmatched junction nucleotides: 14. This CDR3 has 16 amino acids.

This clonotype was found a few times. The V call is TRBV5-1, the J call TRBJ1-1; D remains unclear. Germline V gene lookup returns CDR1 SGHRS and CDR2 YFSETQ. The CDR3 contains 14 residues. V was clipped by 1 base and J by 1 base, with 8 bases between them. CDR3 sequence: CASSLSPGNTEAFF. CDR3 DNA: TGCGCCAGCAGCTTGTCACCGGGGAACACTGAAGCTTTCTTT.

The CDR3 is CASSRRFGTDYNEQFF. The CDR3 DNA is TGTGCCAGCAGCCGACGATTTGGCACAGACTACAATGAGCAGTTCTTC. The chain joins TRBV7-9 to TRBJ2-1; D is undetermined. Trimming removed 5 bases at V and 3 bases at J, with 17 bases between. The CDR3 spans 16 residues. From germline, CDR1 is SEHNR and CDR2 FQNEAQ (reference sequence).

This clonotype occurred a few times. The genes are TRBV18 and TRBJ2-5; D is ambiguous. The CDR3 contains 12 residues. Germline V CDR1 and CDR2: KGHSH, LQKENI. V was shortened by 2 bases and J by 1 base, with 2 bases between the two germline ends. CDR3 in DNA: TGTGCCAGCTCACCAATCCAAGAGACCCAGTACTTC. Its translation: CASSPIQETQYF. Drawing the rest from reference TRBV18 and TRBJ2-5, the complete variable domain is NAGVMQNPRHLVRRRGQEARLRCSPMKGHSHVYWYRQLPEEGLKFMVYLQKENIIDESGMPKERFSAEFPKEGPSILRIQQVVRGDSAAYFCASSPIQETQYFGPGTRLLVL.

This clonotype was counted at least ten times. This rearrangement joins TRBV5-5 to TRBJ2-7, with no clear D. The CDR3 loop spans 13 amino acids. V lost 4 bases and J 2 bases, leaving 10 bases between the germline ends. The germline V gene encodes CDR1 SGHKS and CDR2 YYEKEE (reference sequence). Here the CDR3 reads CASSHGPPYEQYV. The DNA of the CDR3 is TGTGCCAGCAGCCATGGGCCTCCCTACGAGCAGTACGTC.

This clonotype has only a few counts. It may be a read error: a sequence one base away is much more abundant. This chain joins TRBV7-8 and TRBJ1-5; perhaps TRBD1 as D (5 bases). The CDR3 is made up of 14 amino acids. V lost 0 bases and J lost 3, with 6 bases in between. Germline loops: CDR1 SGHVS, CDR2 FQNEAQ. The CDR3 nucleotides are TGTGCCAGCAGCTTAGCGGACACCAATCAGCCCCAGCATTTT. This encodes CASSLADTNQPQHF.

This clonotype was counted a few times. V is TRBV10-3 and J is TRBJ2-7; D remains ambiguous. V lost 7 bases and J lost 0, with 13 bases in between. The length of the CDR3 is 14 residues. Germline loops: CDR1 ENHRY, CDR2 SYGVKD. The CDR3 loop reads CAITVSSDSYEQYF. Here the CDR3 DNA reads TGTGCCATCACAGTATCCAGCGACTCCTACGAGCAGTACTTC.

The rearrangement uses TRBV7-3 and TRBJ1-6, with TRBD1 matching over 8 bases. V lost 0 bases, J lost 10 bases, and 11 bases stayed unmatched. Germline CDR1 and CDR2: SGHTA and FQGTGA. This CDR3 is 17 amino acids long. Here the CDR3 reads CASSLTPLTGGGSPLHF. In DNA form, the CDR3 reads TGTGCCAGCAGCTTAACGCCCCTCACAGGGGGAGGGTCACCCCTCCACTTT.

As DNA, the CDR3 is TGTGCCAGCAGGAAAAGGGGGCAAACTTCGAACACCGGGGAGCTGTTTTTT. Its translation is CASRKRGQTSNTGELFF. V is TRBV12-3 or TRBV12-4 and J is TRBJ2-2; 7 nucleotides line up with TRBD1. The V and J ends lost 6 bases and 0 bases, in that order; junction bases with no gene match: 10. The CDR3 runs to 17 residues.

The rearrangement links TRBV7-9 to TRBJ1-6; tentatively, D is TRBD1 (5 bases). CDR1 is SEHNR and CDR2 is FQNEAQ in the germline V gene (reference sequence). V was clipped by 3 bases and J by 10 bases, with 13 bases between them. CDR3 size: 14 residues. CDR3 region: CASSLGQKGSPLHF. The CDR3 bases are TGTGCCAGCAGCTTGGGGCAGAAGGGGTCACCCCTCCACTTT.

This clonotype was counted between two and nine times. The genes are TRBV6-6 and TRBJ1-2, with D unclear. The V gene's germline CDR1 is MNHNY and CDR2 SVGAGI (reference sequence). The CDR3 covers 12 residues. V was pared by 6 bases and J by 8 bases, with 13 bases between. CDR3 residues: CASSPGGWGYTF. The CDR3 DNA follows: TGTGCCAGCAGCCCCGGTGGGTGGGGCTACACCTTC.

The chain uses TRBV7-2 and TRBJ1-5, with D possibly TRBD1 on 5 matching bases. The germline V gene encodes CDR1 SGHTA and CDR2 FQGNSA. Between the trimmed V and J ends, which lost 4 bases and 5 bases, there was a span of 21 bases. This CDR3 comprises 17 residues. The CDR3 reads CASSSRRDRGLDQPQHF. DNA of the CDR3: TGTGCCAGCAGCTCCCGTAGGGACCGGGGGTTGGATCAGCCCCAGCATTTT.

In this sample, this clonotype turned up a few times. The CDR3 bases are TGTGCCAGTTCTGAGCCGCCGAACACTGAAGCTTTCTTT. Its protein is CASSEPPNTEAFF. This rearrangement joins TRBV12-3 or TRBV12-4 to TRBJ1-1; D is ambiguous. V gave up 9 bases and J gave up 1 base, with 12 bases separating them. This CDR3 is built from 13 residues.

This clonotype has a single count. The chain links TRBV19 to TRBJ1-6, with D uncertain. With 1 base removed from V and 7 bases from J, the gap between germline ends came to 14 bases. The germline V gene has CDR1 LNHDA and CDR2 SQIVND (reference sequence). The CDR3 sequence is 16 residues long. The chain's CDR3 is CASSIAGGGPNSPLHF. The CDR3 DNA reads as TGTGCCAGTAGTATAGCGGGTGGCGGACCAAATTCACCCCTCCACTTT. Complete variable domain (other parts from reference TRBV19 and TRBJ1-6): DGGITQSPKYLFRKEGQNVTLSCEQNLNHDAMYWYRQDPGQGLRLIYYSQIVNDFQKGDIAEGYSVSREKKESFPLTVTSAQKNPTAFYLCASSIAGGGPNSPLHFGNGTRLTVT.

V is TRBV7-3 and J is TRBJ2-2; possible D gene TRBD1, 5 bases. The CDR3 contains 14 residues. Germline V lookup: CDR1 SGHTA, CDR2 FQGTGA. Trimming left V 2 bases short and J 6 bases short, with 10 bases between. The chain's CDR3 is CASSLGARAGELFF. CDR3 DNA: TGTGCCAGCAGCTTAGGGGCACGAGCCGGGGAGCTGTTTTTT.

This clonotype has a handful of counts. The chain is built from TRBV7-9 and TRBJ2-4, with TRBD1 matching over 7 bases. The J segment lost 9 bases and the V segment lost 5 bases, leaving 7 bases of the junction unmatched. CDR1 is SEHNR and CDR2 is FQNEAQ in the germline V gene (reference sequence). This CDR3 region has 13 residues. This chain's CDR3 is CASSPRDRPIQYF. The CDR3 DNA follows: TGTGCCAGCAGCCCTCGGGACAGACCCATTCAGTACTTC.

The chain links TRBV4-3 to TRBJ2-1; 7 nucleotides agree with TRBD2. J lost 5 bases, V lost 3 bases, and 13 bases had no gene match. The CDR3 loop spans 17 amino acids. Per the germline V gene, CDR1 is LGHNA and CDR2 is YSLEER. The CDR3: CASSHNPGGYRHNEQFF. The CDR3 DNA sequence: TGCGCCAGCAGCCACAACCCGGGGGGATACCGCCACAATGAGCAGTTCTTC.

V is TRBV12-3 or TRBV12-4 and J is TRBJ2-5; D gene ambiguous. Trimming removed 1 base from V and 2 bases from J, with 11 bases in between. The CDR3 is 15 amino acids. This CDR3 reads CASSLGGGWQETQYF. CDR3 sequence (DNA): TGTGCCAGCAGTTTAGGGGGTGGGTGGCAAGAGACCCAGTACTTC.

This chain joins TRBV15 and TRBJ1-1, with TRBD1 as a possible D gene (6 bases). The CDR3 is made up of 13 amino acids. Trimming took off 0 bases at V and 11 bases at J, with 13 bases between the two ends. The germline V gene encodes CDR1 LNHNV and CDR2 YYDKDF (reference sequence). The CDR3 region is CATSRDELQGAFF. CDR3 in DNA: TGTGCCACCAGCAGAGATGAACTGCAGGGGGCTTTCTTT.

This clonotype was seen a few times. This chain joins TRBV2 and TRBJ1-1; no firm D call. Germline-derived CDR1 and CDR2 are SNHLY and FYNNEI. V was trimmed by 6 bases and J by 4 bases, leaving 15 bases between them. The CDR3 runs 14 residues. The CDR3 DNA reads as TGTGCCAGCAGGCCACGGAGCATTGGCACTGAAGCTTTCTTT. Amino acids: CASRPRSIGTEAFF.